The 5 T cell receptor beta chains listed next were all sequenced from one sample in a study of T-cell memory formation after mild COVID-19. TCRdb reprocessed the 5' RACE reads via MiXCR and lists one record per CDR3 protein. Of about 340,000 distinct CDR3 sequences listed, about an eighth are singletons. The sample taken for sequencing was PBMCs or a T cell subset sorted from them (not recorded which). The source of these receptors is a man in his late teens or twenties who had mild COVID-19 (a few samples of this study predate the infection). Cell type and time point are not known.

This clonotype has only a few counts. The chain uses TRBV6-7 and TRBJ1-1, with a weak D call TRBD1 (5 bases). TRBV6-7 is an open reading frame whose function is uncertain. Trimming removed 4 bases at V and 1 base at J, with 10 bases between. CDR3 size: 14 residues. CDR3 in DNA: TGTGCCAGCAGTTTCGAGACAGAGAACACTGAAGCTTTCTTT. It yields the protein CASSFETENTEAFF.

In DNA, the CDR3 is TGCGCCAGCAGCCAAGTGGAGCTTGGGGAAAAACTGTTTTTT. Residues: CASSQVELGEKLFF. The chain carries TRBV4-1 and TRBJ1-4, with unresolved D. CDR1 MGHRA and CDR2 YSYEKL come from the germline V gene. With 1 base removed from V and 8 bases from J, the gap between germline ends came to 11 bases. This CDR3 contains 14 residues.

This clonotype was seen more than once but under ten times. V gene TRBV6-6 combines with J gene TRBJ2-7; 10 nucleotides line up with TRBD2. CDR3 length: 13 amino acids. V was pared by 7 bases and J by 12 bases, with 12 bases of the junction left unmatched. Germline V gene sequence: CDR1 MNHNY, CDR2 SVGAGI (reference sequence). CDR3 sequence: CASTTWTSGGLYV. The CDR3 nucleotides are TGTGCCAGCACTACCTGGACTAGCGGCGGTCTGTACGTC.

The V gene is TRBV4-3, the J gene TRBJ2-1; tentative D call: TRBD2 (6 bases). Trimming removed 5 bases at V and 7 bases at J, with 12 bases between. This CDR3 has 13 residues. CDR1 and CDR2 (germline): LGHNA, YSLEER. CDR3 sequence reads: CASSTSLMNEQFF. The CDR3 DNA reads TGCGCCAGCAGCACTAGCCTTATGAATGAGCAGTTCTTC.

This clonotype was seen a few times. The genes are TRBV28 and TRBJ2-1, with D perhaps given as TRBD1 or TRBD2 (5 bases each). The germline V gene encodes CDR1 MDHEN and CDR2 SYDVKM. CDR3 length: 17 amino acids. V lost 6 bases to trimming and J lost 2 bases, with 20 bases between them. CDR3 coding DNA: TGTGCCAGCAGCCACGAGGGGACGAGGACTCCCTACAATGAGCAGTTCTTC. Translating it yields CASSHEGTRTPYNEQFF.